Presented here are 11 T cell receptor beta chains from one specimen sequenced in a study of identical twins. MiXCR was run by TCRdb on the 5' RACE reads, yielding one entry per CDR3 protein. The sample lists 400,000 to 500,000 distinct CDR3 sequences, about a fifth occurring once. Sequenced input: naive T cells sorted from blood. All receptors derive from a man in his fifties or sixties in good health.

This clonotype showed up many times. This chain joins TRBV27 and TRBJ2-7, with TRBD2 identical over 10 bases. There are 14 residues in the CDR3. J gave up 3 bases and V 6 bases, and 5 bases lay outside the gene matches. The V gene's germline CDR1 is MNHEY and CDR2 SMNVEV (reference sequence). CDR3: CASSELAGGYEQYF. CDR3 in DNA: TGTGCCAGCAGCGAATTAGCGGGGGGCTACGAGCAGTACTTC.

The chain has TRBV4-3 and TRBJ1-5; D gene uncertain. V lost 4 bases, J lost 0 bases, and 10 bases lay in between. The germline CDR1 and CDR2 sequences are LGHNA and YSLEER. The CDR3 runs 15 residues. This CDR3 is CASSPTRASNQPQHF. The CDR3 DNA reads TGCGCCAGCAGCCCCACGCGAGCTAGCAATCAGCCCCAGCATTTT.

V is TRBV28 and J is TRBJ1-2; D not resolved. The germline V gene encodes CDR1 MDHEN and CDR2 SYDVKM. V was shortened by 3 bases and J by 8 bases, with 19 bases between the two germline ends. The CDR3 has 15 residues. CDR3 sequence reads: CASSFPSIISGGYTF. The CDR3 bases are TGTGCCAGCAGTTTCCCCAGTATTATATCGGGAGGCTACACCTTC.

Ten or more counts support this clonotype. This chain joins TRBV4-3 and TRBJ2-7; TRBD1 matches 7 bases. This CDR3 spans 15 amino acids. Germline V lookup: CDR1 LGHNA, CDR2 YSLEER. V shed 1 base, J shed 1 base, and the junction held 4 bases outside the gene matches. The CDR3 coding sequence is TGCGCCAGCAGCCAAGTTAGGGACAGATCCTACGAGCAGTACTTC. This sequence encodes CASSQVRDRSYEQYF.

This chain uses TRBV29-1 with TRBJ2-3; D may be TRBD1 or TRBD2 (5 bases each). The length of the CDR3 is 14 residues. Germline V gives CDR1 SQVTM, CDR2 ANQGSEA. The germline V and J ends were trimmed by 6 bases and 0 bases, with 13 bases remaining between them. CDR3 in DNA: TGCAGCGTCATGGGGCGGGTTAGCACAGATACGCAGTATTTT. Protein product: CSVMGRVSTDTQYF.

The gene calls are TRBV6-2 or TRBV6-3 and TRBJ2-1, with D unresolved. With 2 bases removed from V and 8 bases from J, the gap between germline ends came to 4 bases. CDR3 length: 11 amino acids. Germline V CDR1 and CDR2: MNHEY, SVGEGT. The CDR3 loop reads CASSYRDEQFF. DNA of the CDR3: TGTGCCAGCAGTTACAGGGATGAGCAGTTCTTC.

The chain joins TRBV18 to TRBJ2-7; 14 nucleotides agree with TRBD2. Germline V gene data show CDR1 as KGHSH and CDR2 as LQKENI. The length of the CDR3 is 15 residues. J gave up 6 bases and V 4 bases, and 5 bases lay outside the gene matches. The CDR3 DNA reads as TGTGCCAGCTCACAAGGGACTAGCGGGGGAAGCGAGCAGTACTTC. It is translated as CASSQGTSGGSEQYF.

The sample holds a few counts of this clonotype. V gene TRBV20-1 combines with J gene TRBJ2-2, with D perhaps matching TRBD1 (5 bases). Germline V gene data show CDR1 as DFQATT and CDR2 as SNEGSKA (reference sequence). CDR3 length: 15 residues. V gave up 2 bases and J gave up 2 bases, with 12 bases separating them. The CDR3 region is CSARSGRDNTGELFF. In nucleotides, the CDR3 is TGCAGTGCTAGATCGGGCAGGGATAACACCGGGGAGCTGTTTTTT.

The CDR3 spells CASSLQGGSMNTEAFF. CDR3 DNA: TGCGCCAGCAGCTTGCAGGGTGGGTCAATGAACACTGAAGCTTTCTTT. The chain uses TRBV5-1 and TRBJ1-1; maybe TRBD1 (5 bases). Germline values: CDR1 SGHRS, CDR2 YFSETQ. The CDR3 is 16 residues long. Trimming stripped 1 base from V and 0 bases from J, with 13 bases between. The full variable domain, its missing parts supplied by reference TRBV5-1 and TRBJ1-1, is KAGVTQTPRYLIKTRGQQVTLSCSPISGHRSVSWYQQTPGQGLQFLFEYFSETQRNKGNFPGRFSGRQFSNSRSEMNVSTLELGDSALYLCASSLQGGSMNTEAFFGQGTRLTVV.

This clonotype was detected a few times. The chain links TRBV28 to TRBJ2-3, with TRBD2 identical over 14 bases. The CDR3 spans 16 residues. With 5 bases clipped from V and 5 bases from J, the junction kept 6 bases outside the gene matches. Germline assignment: CDR1 MDHEN and CDR2 SYDVKM. CDR3 in amino acids: CASSQPGLAGVDTQYF. In DNA form, the CDR3 reads TGTGCCAGCAGTCAGCCGGGACTAGCGGGAGTAGATACGCAGTATTTT.

J is TRBJ2-7 and V is TRBV24-1; TRBD1 matches at 7 bases. Trimming took 3 bases from V and 2 from J; bases not matched to a gene: 6. Germline CDR1 is KGHDR and CDR2 is SFDVKD. The CDR3 covers 15 residues. The CDR3 DNA reads TGTGCCACCAGTGATCCGACTCAGGGGGCCTACGAGCAGTACTTC. It encodes CATSDPTQGAYEQYF.